The 7 T cell receptor beta chains listed next were all sequenced from one sample in a study of T cells in women clearing cervical HPV infection. Repertoires were generated with immunoSEQ multiplex PCR, while TCRdb's copy carries only in-frame clones and drops some. Its table lists 40,000 or so clones. Sequenced sample: blood buffy coat. All receptors come from a woman between 18 and 70 years old with a cervical HPV16 infection that either progressed to CIN3+ or cleared (not recorded which).

In regard to this clone: Read data end 3 residues before the CDR3 end; the end is taken from the germline J gene. The V gene is TRBV2, the J gene TRBJ2-1; 7 positions match TRBD2. The CDR3 sequence is 12 residues long. Germline CDR1 reads SNHLY; CDR2 reads FYNNEI. V lost 7 bases and J lost 9; bases outside the gene matches: 6. The CDR3: CASTAGTSEQFF. Incomplete CDR3 DNA: TGTGCCAGCACAGCGGGAACGAGTGAG.

CDR3 DNA, as far as it was read: TGTGCCAGCAGCTTGGGCCGGGGTGAG. Protein sequence: CASSLGRGE. The whole CDR3 sequence is CASSLGRGEQFF. The chain is built from TRBV5-4 and TRBJ2-1; maybe TRBD2 (5 bases). The read ends 3 residues shy of where the CDR3 ends; the end is completed using the germline J gene. Germline CDR1 reads SGHNT; CDR2 reads YYREEE (reference sequence). V lost 0 bases to trimming and J lost 9 bases, with 7 bases between them. The CDR3 runs to 12 residues.

Turning to this clone: The read ends 3 residues early relative to the CDR3; the germline J gene fills the gap. The genes are TRBV12-3 or TRBV12-4 and TRBJ2-2; the D gene is possibly TRBD2 (5 bases). The CDR3 is 15 residues long. V lost 6 bases and J lost 6, with 17 bases in between. The CDR3 loop reads CASSSKEGSPGELFF. CDR3 bases read: TGTGCCAGCAGCTCTAAAGAGGGTAGTCCCGGGGAG.

Concerning this clone itself: Read sequence stops 3 residues before the CDR3 end, and the germline J gene provides the missing end. The chain links TRBV30 to TRBJ1-1; the D gene is possibly TRBD1 (5 bases). Germline lookup yields CDR1 GTSNPN and CDR2 SVGIG (reference sequence). Trimming removed 2 bases from V and 1 base from J, with 8 bases in between. This CDR3 spans 13 amino acids. CDR3 in amino acids: CAWSPTGNTEAFF. CDR3 DNA, as far as it was read: TGTGCCTGGAGTCCTACAGGGAACACTGAA.

To note about this clone: The read ends 3 residues before the CDR3 terminus; that terminus is restored from the germline J gene. V is TRBV19 and J is TRBJ2-3, with TRBD1 matching 7 bases. Germline V CDR1 and CDR2: LNHDA, SQIVND (reference sequence). This CDR3 region has 13 residues. The CDR3 spells CASSRSGGQPQYF. CDR3 DNA (partial): TGTGCCAGTAGTCGGTCAGGGGGACAGCCG.

With regard to this clone: With the read ending 3 residues before the CDR3 end, the germline J gene is used to fill in that end. This chain connects TRBV19 to TRBJ1-4; a possible D gene is TRBD1 (5 bases). V was clipped by 3 bases and J by 7 bases, with 12 bases between them. CDR3 length: 14 residues. In germline, CDR1 is LNHDA, CDR2 SQIVND (reference sequence). CDR3 sequence reads: CASSIREGSEKLFF. Incomplete CDR3 DNA: TGTGCCAGTAGTATCAGGGAGGGTAGTGAAAAA.

Notes on this clone: The read ends 3 residues shy of where the CDR3 ends; the end is completed using the germline J gene. This CDR3 is also generated by other DNA sequences in the sample. The V call is TRBV7-2, the J call TRBJ2-2, with unresolved D. CDR3 size: 13 residues. V lost 3 bases, J lost 5 bases, and 7 bases lay in between. CDR1 and CDR2 (germline): SGHTA, FQGNSA. CDR3 residues: CASSLTPTGELFF. The sequenced part of the CDR3 DNA is TGTGCCAGCAGCTTGACTCCTACCGGGGAG.